A single sample gave rise to the 28 T cell receptor beta chains below, sequenced in a study of beta chain features in type 1 diabetes. The study reverse transcribed the entire isolated RNA, so it sequenced expressed TCRB transcripts. Sequencing used immunoSEQ multiplex PCR; TCRdb keeps in-frame clones, though not all of them. The top ten hold 0.6% to 0.85% of the sample, which has approximately 38,000 clones, 45% to 50% seen once. What was sequenced was central memory CD4+ T cells from blood. The receptor set was obtained from a woman aged 18-29 years in good health.

The chain recombines TRBV5-4 with TRBJ2-2, with TRBD2 identical over 13 bases. With V trimmed by 2 bases and J by 6 bases, 7 bases remained unmatched. The CDR3 runs to 17 residues. Per the germline V gene, CDR1 is SGHNT and CDR2 is YYREEE (reference sequence). CDR3 bases: TGTGCCAGCAGCTTAAGGACTAGCGGGAGTGTTGCCGGGGAGCTGTTTTTT. It translates to CASSLRTSGSVAGELFF.

The genes are TRBV13 and TRBJ2-2; 9 positions match TRBD2. Trimming took 5 bases from V and 8 from J; bases not matched to a gene: 12. This CDR3 spans 16 amino acids. Germline CDR1 PRHDT, CDR2 FYEKMQ (reference sequence). Here the CDR3 DNA reads TGTGCCAGCAGCCGAAGGCCGGCAGCGGGGGGTGGGGAGCTGTTTTTT. Protein sequence: CASSRRPAAGGGELFF.

The genes are TRBV5-6 and TRBJ1-4; 7 nucleotides match TRBD1. This CDR3 contains 14 residues. Germline-derived CDR1 and CDR2 are SGHDT and YYEEEE. The J segment lost 7 bases and the V segment lost 4 bases, leaving 7 bases of the junction unmatched. This CDR3 is CASSRRQGGEKLFF. As DNA, the CDR3 is TGTGCCAGCAGCCGTCGACAGGGTGGTGAAAAACTGTTTTTT.

This clone was found once. V gene TRBV10-2 combines with J gene TRBJ2-1; TRBD2 agrees at 15 bases. Per the germline V gene, CDR1 is WSHSY and CDR2 is SAAADI. Germline trimming cut 3 bases from V and 7 bases from J; bases unmatched to any gene: 7. The CDR3 contains 17 residues. CDR3 sequence reads: CASSDPGTSGRRNEQFF. The CDR3, as DNA: TGCGCCAGCAGTGACCCCGGGACTAGCGGGAGGAGGAATGAGCAGTTCTTC.

Concerning this clone itself: The identical CDR3 is also encoded by other nucleotide sequences in the sample. V gene TRBV4-2 combines with J gene TRBJ2-3; 10 bases are a match to TRBD2. The CDR3 covers 16 residues. After removal of 1 base from V and 2 bases from J, the junction contained 3 bases not matched to a gene. Germline loops: CDR1 LGHNA, CDR2 YNFKEQ. The CDR3 region has the DNA TGTGCCAGCAGCCAAGGGCTAGCGGGGGCCACAGATACGCAGTATTTT. It codes for CASSQGLAGATDTQYF.

The chain recombines TRBV6-6 with TRBJ1-5; D remains ambiguous. This CDR3 region has 11 residues. Germline assignment: CDR1 MNHNY and CDR2 SVGAGI (reference sequence). V lost 5 bases and J lost 8, with 7 bases in between. CDR3 nucleotide sequence: TGTGCCAGCAGTCCATCGGAGCCCCAGCATTTT. Translating it yields CASSPSEPQHF.

Only a few counts were recorded for this clone. This rearrangement joins TRBV29-1 to TRBJ1-3; D call uncertain. The CDR3 has 14 residues. Trimming shortened V by 4 bases and J by 0 bases, and 10 bases separated the two germline ends. Germline-derived CDR1 and CDR2 are SQVTM and ANQGSEA. The CDR3 nucleotides read TGCAGCGTTGGAGTCGGGAACTCTGGAAACACCATATATTTT. Protein sequence: CSVGVGNSGNTIYF.

V usage is TRBV5-8 and J usage is TRBJ1-6; no reliable D call. Germline CDR1 reads SGHTS; CDR2 reads YDEGEE. This CDR3 is built from 16 residues. The germline V and J ends were trimmed by 4 bases and 4 bases, with 15 bases remaining between them. The CDR3 loop is CASSRALLTYNSPLHF. The CDR3 DNA follows: TGTGCCAGCAGCCGAGCACTTCTTACTTATAATTCACCCCTCCACTTT.

This clone occurred a few times. The V and J genes are TRBV5-1 and TRBJ1-5; the D is unclear. Trimming left V 0 bases short and J 5 bases short, with 15 bases between. Germline-derived CDR1 and CDR2 are SGHRS and YFSETQ. The CDR3 spans 16 residues. In DNA form, the CDR3 reads TGCGCCAGCAGCTTGGGTGGCGGACTCTTCGATCAGCCCCAGCATTTT. This encodes CASSLGGGLFDQPQHF. The variable domain in full, completed from reference TRBV5-1 and TRBJ1-5, reads KAGVTQTPRYLIKTRGQQVTLSCSPISGHRSVSWYQQTPGQGLQFLFEYFSETQRNKGNFPGRFSGRQFSNSRSEMNVSTLELGDSALYLCASSLGGGLFDQPQHFGDGTRLSIL.

V is TRBV5-4 and J is TRBJ2-7, with a weak D call TRBD2 (6 bases). Germline lookup yields CDR1 SGHNT and CDR2 YYREEE (reference sequence). The CDR3 has 16 amino acids. With 3 bases removed from V and 0 bases from J, the gap between germline ends came to 16 bases. CDR3 bases: TGTGCCAGCAGCTCATCCGGGGACTGGTACTCCTACGAGCAGTACTTC. Its protein product is CASSSSGDWYSYEQYF.

This clone was seen only a few times. This rearrangement joins TRBV28 to TRBJ2-1; TRBD1 matches 7 bases. Unmatched junction bases numbered 8, after V lost 6 bases and J lost 6 bases. Germline V CDR1 and CDR2: MDHEN, SYDVKM. The length of the CDR3 is 14 residues. CDR3 in amino acids: CASSRQGVPNEQFF. The CDR3 DNA reads TGTGCCAGCAGCCGACAGGGTGTTCCCAATGAGCAGTTCTTC.

The V and J genes are TRBV23-1 and TRBJ1-2; possible D gene TRBD1, 6 bases. TRBV23-1 is given ORF status, its function remaining uncertain. Trimming took 1 base from V and 8 from J, leaving 26 bases between them. CDR3 length equals 18 residues. CDR3 protein: CASSQFLRDKDLEDGYTF. In nucleotides, the CDR3 is TGCGCCAGCAGTCAATTTCTCCGGGACAAGGACTTAGAGGACGGCTACACCTTC.

The chain uses TRBV7-2 and TRBJ2-1, with 16 nucleotides matching TRBD2. The CDR3 covers 15 residues. V was clipped by 5 bases and J by 9 bases; unmatched bases: 4. Germline V CDR1 and CDR2: SGHTA, FQGNSA. The chain's CDR3 is CASSPGLAGGREQFF. The CDR3 bases are TGTGCCAGCAGCCCGGGACTAGCGGGGGGGCGTGAGCAGTTCTTC.

This clone was picked up a small number of times. The chain uses TRBV7-2 and TRBJ2-7; D might be TRBD2 (5 bases). CDR1 is SGHTA and CDR2 is FQGNSA in the germline V gene. CDR3 length equals 14 residues. Trimming took 1 base from V and 2 from J, leaving 9 bases between them. CDR3 nucleotides: TGTGCCAGCAGCTTAGAGGCCGGGACCTACGAGCAGTACTTC. Translating gives CASSLEAGTYEQYF.

The gene calls are TRBV5-1 and TRBJ2-3; tentative D call: TRBD1 (6 bases). Germline V gene lookup returns CDR1 SGHRS and CDR2 YFSETQ. The CDR3 contains 14 residues. V was shortened by 5 bases and J by 1 base, with 11 bases between the two germline ends. The CDR3 is CASRSGAGTDTQYF. The CDR3 DNA sequence: TGCGCCAGCAGGTCAGGGGCAGGCACAGATACGCAGTATTTT.

This chain links TRBV5-1 with TRBJ2-5, with D hard to call. Germline CDR1 SGHRS, CDR2 YFSETQ. V lost 0 bases to trimming and J lost 1 base, with 7 bases between them. The CDR3 sequence is 14 residues long. The CDR3 DNA is TGCGCCAGCAGCTTGGTCGTCGGCCAAGAGACCCAGTACTTC. Amino acids: CASSLVVGQETQYF.

A few counts support this clone. The chain carries TRBV27 and TRBJ1-5, with D unclear. V shed 11 bases and J shed 0 bases, with 11 bases lying between them. The germline V gene encodes CDR1 MNHEY and CDR2 SMNVEV (reference sequence). The CDR3 spans 13 residues. The CDR3 DNA is TGTGCCGCCTCCCGGGGTAGCAATCAGCCCCAGCATTTT. It translates to CAASRGSNQPQHF.

This clone was observed a few times. The chain has TRBV28 and TRBJ1-5; TRBD1 matches at 7 bases. The V and J ends lost 6 bases and 5 bases, in that order; junction bases with no gene match: 4. From germline, CDR1 is MDHEN and CDR2 SYDVKM. CDR3 length equals 13 residues. The CDR3 sequence is CASRDRSYQPQHF. The CDR3 DNA is TGTGCCAGCAGGGACAGGTCATATCAGCCCCAGCATTTT.

This clone was seen more than once but under ten times. This sequence joins TRBV10-2 and TRBJ2-7; TRBD2 matches 13 bases. The CDR3 is made up of 13 amino acids. The germline V gene encodes CDR1 WSHSY and CDR2 SAAADI. V lost 8 bases, J lost 3 bases, and 1 base stayed unmatched. The CDR3 region is CASRTSGSYEQYF. In nucleotides, the CDR3 is TGCGCCAGCCGGACTAGCGGGAGCTACGAGCAGTACTTC.

This clone was recorded a few times. V gene TRBV2 combines with J gene TRBJ2-5, with D maybe TRBD2 (5 bases). CDR1 SNHLY and CDR2 FYNNEI come from the germline V gene. The V end was cut by 11 bases, the J end by 0 bases, with 19 bases between. The CDR3 is made up of 15 amino acids. The CDR3 spells CAGRAQRTYQETQYF. The CDR3 DNA reads as TGTGCCGGACGGGCCCAGCGGACGTACCAAGAGACCCAGTACTTC.

This clone was observed a handful of times. The CDR3 sequence is CASSLGLAVNTDTQYF. Written as DNA, the CDR3 is TGCGCCAGCAGCTTGGGGCTAGCGGTAAACACAGATACGCAGTATTTT. The rearrangement uses TRBV5-1 and TRBJ2-3; 7 nucleotides agree with TRBD2. V gave up 0 bases and J gave up 2 bases; unmatched junction bases: 6. This CDR3 spans 16 amino acids. The germline CDR1 and CDR2 sequences are SGHRS and YFSETQ. Full variable domain (missing parts from reference TRBV5-1 and TRBJ2-3): KAGVTQTPRYLIKTRGQQVTLSCSPISGHRSVSWYQQTPGQGLQFLFEYFSETQRNKGNFPGRFSGRQFSNSRSEMNVSTLELGDSALYLCASSLGLAVNTDTQYFGPGTRLTVL.

This chain links TRBV19 with TRBJ1-3; no definite D call. The V gene lost 6 bases and the J gene lost 0 bases, with 12 bases spanning the gap. From germline, CDR1 is LNHDA and CDR2 SQIVND (reference sequence). This CDR3 region has 15 residues. This chain's CDR3 is CASRPYRSSGNTIYF. CDR3 DNA sequence: TGTGCCAGTAGACCCTACAGAAGCTCTGGAAACACCATATATTTT.

The CDR3 sequence: CAWSGDRGRETQYF. In nucleotides, the CDR3 is TGTGCCTGGAGTGGGGACAGGGGGAGGGAGACCCAGTACTTC. The chain combines TRBV30 with TRBJ2-5; the match to TRBD1 covers 11 bases. The CDR3 sequence is 14 residues long. V dropped 1 base and J dropped 5; count of bases not matched to a gene: 3. Germline-derived CDR1 and CDR2 are GTSNPN and SVGIG (reference sequence).

V usage is TRBV30 and J usage is TRBJ2-1; 10 bases align to TRBD2. Germline V gene data show CDR1 as GTSNPN and CDR2 as SVGIG (reference sequence). V lost 2 bases, J lost 5 bases, and 3 bases stayed unmatched. There are 14 residues in the CDR3. CDR3 amino acids: CAWSNGLADNEQFF. The CDR3 DNA reads TGTGCCTGGAGTAACGGACTAGCGGACAATGAGCAGTTCTTC. Using reference TRBV30 and TRBJ2-1 for the parts outside the CDR3, the full variable domain is SQTIHQWPATLVQPVGSPLSLECTVEGTSNPNLYWYRQAAGRGLQLLFYSVGIGQISSEVPQNLSASRPQDRQFILSSKKLLLSDSGFYLCAWSNGLADNEQFFGPGTRLTVL.

The chain links TRBV20-1 to TRBJ1-1; D call uncertain. Germline V gene lookup returns CDR1 DFQATT and CDR2 SNEGSKA (reference sequence). The ends were cut back, 3 bases at V and 7 bases at J, with 9 bases in the middle. The CDR3 is 11 residues long. In nucleotides, the CDR3 is TGCAGTGCTAGCGAACCACTTGAAGCTTTCTTT. Encoded protein: CSASEPLEAFF.

This clone is a singleton in its sample. The chain carries TRBV7-9 and TRBJ1-4; TRBD1 agrees at 10 bases. There are 14 residues in the CDR3. The trim removed 3 bases at V and 7 bases at J, leaving 2 bases unmatched. The germline V gene encodes CDR1 SEHNR and CDR2 FQNEAQ (reference sequence). The CDR3 here is CASSFGQGVEKLFF. CDR3 DNA: TGTGCCAGCAGCTTCGGACAGGGGGTTGAAAAACTGTTTTTT.

The gene calls are TRBV29-1 and TRBJ1-2; 7 nucleotides agree with TRBD1. Trimming at V came to 4 bases and at J to 3 bases, leaving 8 bases not matched to a gene. The CDR3 is 14 residues long. Germline lookup yields CDR1 SQVTM and CDR2 ANQGSEA. The CDR3 bases are TGCAGCGTTGTCGTCCGACAGGGTCACTATGGCTACACCTTC. Encoded protein: CSVVVRQGHYGYTF.

V usage is TRBV2 and J usage is TRBJ2-4; 7 bases agree with TRBD1. Germline loops: CDR1 SNHLY, CDR2 FYNNEI. The CDR3 sequence is 11 residues long. Trimming removed 6 bases from V and 11 bases from J; junction bases left unmatched: 4. In DNA form, the CDR3 reads TGTGCCAGCAGCCCCGGGACAGTTCAGTACTTC. It encodes CASSPGTVQYF.